The 14 T cell receptor beta chains below all came from one sample that was sequenced in a study of T cell responses to AZD1222 COVID-19 vaccine. Generated by immunoSEQ multiplex PCR, the TCRdb table keeps only in-frame clones and is missing some. The table records 210,000 or so clones, around 93% of them present only once. The sequencing here drew on peripheral blood, taken on day 0 of MenACWY control vaccination. The source is an adult in good health.

The rearrangement joins TRBV6-5 to TRBJ2-3, with D perhaps TRBD1 or TRBD2 (5 bases each). The length of the CDR3 is 14 residues. Germline CDR1 is MNHEY and CDR2 is SVGAGI. Trimming pared 10 bases from V and 0 bases from J, leaving 14 bases between. The CDR3 DNA sequence: TGTGCCACATCTTGGGGGAGTAGCACAGATACGCAGTATTTT. Translated, it gives CATSWGSSTDTQYF.

The chain links TRBV19 to TRBJ1-1, with TRBD1 matching 8 bases. Germline V CDR1 and CDR2: LNHDA, SQIVND (reference sequence). The CDR3 length is 14 residues. The V and J ends lost 4 bases and 5 bases, in that order; junction bases with no gene match: 6. The CDR3 coding sequence is TGTGCCAGTAGTACCCGGGACAGGAGGACTGAAGCTTTCTTT. As protein: CASSTRDRRTEAFF. The full variable domain, in which reference TRBV19 and TRBJ1-1 provide the parts outside the CDR3, is DGGITQSPKYLFRKEGQNVTLSCEQNLNHDAMYWYRQDPGQGLRLIYYSQIVNDFQKGDIAEGYSVSREKKESFPLTVTSAQKNPTAFYLCASSTRDRRTEAFFGQGTRLTVV.

The V call is TRBV7-2, the J call TRBJ2-7; 9 positions match TRBD1. The trim removed 1 base at V and 7 bases at J, leaving 8 bases unmatched. This CDR3 comprises 15 residues. In germline, CDR1 is SGHTA, CDR2 FQGNSA. CDR3 DNA: TGTGCCAGCAGCTTAGGGGACAGGGTTTACGAAGAGCAGTACTTC. Its protein is CASSLGDRVYEEQYF. The whole variable domain, filled in from reference TRBV7-2 and TRBJ2-7, reads GAGVSQSPSNKVTEKGKDVELRCDPISGHTALYWYRQSLGQGLEFLIYFQGNSAPDKSGLPSDRFSAERTGGSVSTLTIQRTQQEDSAVYLCASSLGDRVYEEQYFGPGTRLTVT.

J is TRBJ1-5 and V is TRBV2; D is unclear. This CDR3 comprises 11 residues. CDR1 and CDR2 (germline): SNHLY, FYNNEI. The V and J ends lost 6 bases and 12 bases respectively, with 12 bases between them. CDR3 coding DNA: TGTGCCAGCAGCCAAGGCGGGCGCCAGCATTTT. Residues: CASSQGGRQHF.

The rearrangement joins TRBV7-9 to TRBJ2-1, with D perhaps TRBD2 (7 bases). There are 17 residues in the CDR3. The ends were cut back, 5 bases at V and 3 bases at J, with 20 bases in the middle. Per germline, CDR1 SEHNR and CDR2 FQNEAQ (reference sequence). Here the CDR3 DNA reads TGTGCCAGCAGCGACGCCAGAGGGGGGGTAAACTACAATGAGCAGTTCTTC. It codes for CASSDARGGVNYNEQFF.

This rearrangement joins TRBV19 to TRBJ2-7; TRBD1 matches 10 bases. CDR1 and CDR2 (germline): LNHDA, SQIVND (reference sequence). The CDR3 totals 14 residues. Trimming took 6 bases from V and 4 from J; bases not matched to a gene: 6. The CDR3 reads CASSNPGQGYEQYF. The CDR3 DNA follows: TGTGCCAGTAGCAACCCGGGACAGGGGTACGAGCAGTACTTC.

V and J are TRBV29-1 and TRBJ2-3; maybe TRBD2 (6 bases). CDR3 length: 13 amino acids. V gave up 7 bases and J gave up 3 bases, with 14 bases separating them. The germline CDR1 and CDR2 sequences are SQVTM and ANQGSEA. CDR3 in amino acids: CSADGGMTDTQYF. DNA for the CDR3: TGCAGCGCCGATGGGGGGATGACAGATACGCAGTATTTT.

This clone was detected only a few times. This chain joins TRBV13 and TRBJ2-7; 8 nucleotides match TRBD1. Per the germline V gene, CDR1 is PRHDT and CDR2 is FYEKMQ (reference sequence). V lost 5 bases to trimming and J lost 6 bases; unmatched junction nucleotides: 15. This CDR3 is built from 16 residues. DNA of the CDR3: TGTGCCAGCAGCGCCGGGACAGGCGGTCCCACATCCGAGCAGTACTTC. Its translation: CASSAGTGGPTSEQYF. The whole variable domain, remainder taken from reference TRBV13 and TRBJ2-7, is AAGVIQSPRHLIKEKRETATLKCYPIPRHDTVYWYQQGPGQDPQFLISFYEKMQSDKGSIPDRFSAQQFSDYHSELNMSSLELGDSALYFCASSAGTGGPTSEQYFGPGTRLTVT.

The chain employs TRBV19 and TRBJ1-2; the match to TRBD1 covers 8 bases. V was clipped by 7 bases and J by 4 bases; unmatched bases: 8. Germline-derived CDR1 and CDR2 are LNHDA and SQIVND (reference sequence). The length of the CDR3 is 14 residues. DNA for the CDR3: TGTGCCAGTACCCTGGGACAGGAGATCTATGGCTACACCTTC. Translation: CASTLGQEIYGYTF.

This clone appeared once. V and J are TRBV18 and TRBJ1-4, with 7 bases fitting TRBD1. Germline V CDR1 and CDR2: KGHSH, LQKENI. This CDR3 spans 14 amino acids. Trimming at V came to 2 bases and at J to 6 bases, leaving 3 bases not matched to a gene. The CDR3 loop is CASSPTQGDEKLFF. DNA for the CDR3: TGTGCCAGCTCACCAACCCAGGGGGATGAAAAACTGTTTTTT.

The chain uses TRBV28 and TRBJ1-2, with D maybe TRBD1 (6 bases). This CDR3 has 13 amino acids. V was pared by 6 bases and J by 6 bases, with 14 bases between. The germline V gene has CDR1 MDHEN and CDR2 SYDVKM. CDR3 DNA sequence: TGTGCCAGCAGGGGGCAGGGGAGGGATGGCTACACCTTC. Protein sequence: CASRGQGRDGYTF.

The V call is TRBV4-1, the J call TRBJ1-1; D is uncertain. Germline V gene sequence: CDR1 MGHRA, CDR2 YSYEKL. This CDR3 comprises 16 residues. Trimming pared 0 bases from V and 5 bases from J, leaving 16 bases between. The CDR3 DNA reads as TGCGCCAGCAGCCAAGAAAAGGCGGGAAGAGGGACTGAAGCTTTCTTT. Protein: CASSQEKAGRGTEAFF.

The chain recombines TRBV10-1 with TRBJ1-5; TRBD1 might be the D (5 bases). The V and J ends lost 9 bases and 2 bases respectively, with 17 bases between them. Per germline, CDR1 WNHNN and CDR2 SYGVQD (reference sequence). The CDR3 consists of 15 residues. CDR3 sequence: CASRQPGHGNQPQHF. The DNA for the CDR3 is TGCGCCAGTCGTCAGCCGGGGCATGGCAATCAGCCCCAGCATTTT.

The rearrangement uses TRBV4-1 and TRBJ2-5, with 10 bases identical to TRBD2. Germline V gene lookup returns CDR1 MGHRA and CDR2 YSYEKL. The CDR3 contains 16 residues. The trim removed 0 bases at V and 5 bases at J, leaving 6 bases unmatched. The CDR3 sequence is CASSQDQAGGLETQYF. In DNA form, the CDR3 reads TGCGCCAGCAGCCAAGATCAAGCGGGGGGGCTTGAGACCCAGTACTTC.